Shown below are 31 T cell receptor beta chains from a single sample sequenced in a study of control samples from healthy donors and cancer patients. The assay was immunoSEQ multiplex PCR, and TCRdb's table has in-frame clones only and misses some. The repertoire holds roughly 80,000 clones, with about 88% as singletons. Sequences were obtained from blood. Receptors were obtained from a woman between 45 and 65 years old in good health.

V is TRBV11-2 and J is TRBJ1-1; D is perhaps TRBD1 (6 bases). Germline V lookup: CDR1 SGHAT, CDR2 FQNNGV. The CDR3 sequence is 14 residues long. The V gene lost 0 bases and the J gene lost 4 bases, with 9 bases spanning the gap. The DNA for the CDR3 is TGTGCCAGCAGCTTAGAACAGGGAGTCACTGAAGCTTTCTTT. Protein sequence: CASSLEQGVTEAFF.

The chain uses TRBV27 and TRBJ2-2; 7 nucleotides line up with TRBD1. The junction had 4 bases not matched to a gene; V was cut back by 7 bases and J by 2 bases. This CDR3 contains 14 residues. Germline V gene sequence: CDR1 MNHEY, CDR2 SMNVEV (reference sequence). CDR3 sequence: CASTDRDNTGELFF. In nucleotides, the CDR3 is TGTGCCAGCACCGACAGGGACAACACCGGGGAGCTGTTTTTT.

V and J are TRBV19 and TRBJ1-5; D remains unclear. CDR1 and CDR2 (germline): LNHDA, SQIVND (reference sequence). V lost 3 bases and J lost 7, with 10 bases in between. The CDR3 is 13 residues long. DNA for the CDR3: TGTGCCAGTAGTATCCAGAGTTACCAGCCCCAGCATTTT. Protein: CASSIQSYQPQHF. The complete variable domain, with remaining parts taken from reference TRBV19 and TRBJ1-5, reads DGGITQSPKYLFRKEGQNVTLSCEQNLNHDAMYWYRQDPGQGLRLIYYSQIVNDFQKGDIAEGYSVSREKKESFPLTVTSAQKNPTAFYLCASSIQSYQPQHFGDGTRLSIL.

The chain recombines TRBV15 with TRBJ1-1, with D hard to call. CDR3 length: 11 amino acids. V shed 5 bases and J shed 8 bases, with 9 bases lying between them. The V gene's germline CDR1 is LNHNV and CDR2 YYDKDF (reference sequence). Here the CDR3 reads CATSGGFEAFF. CDR3 bases: TGTGCCACCAGCGGTGGATTCGAAGCTTTCTTT. The full variable domain, in which reference TRBV15 and TRBJ1-1 provide the parts outside the CDR3, is DAMVIQNPRYQVTQFGKPVTLSCSQTLNHNVMYWYQQKSSQAPKLLFHYYDKDFNNEADTPDNFQSRRPNTSFCFLDIRSPGLGDTAMYLCATSGGFEAFFGQGTRLTVV.

The chain is built from TRBV19 and TRBJ1-5; D is unresolved. Germline V gives CDR1 LNHDA, CDR2 SQIVND (reference sequence). The CDR3 has 19 residues. Between the trimmed V and J ends, which lost 1 base and 5 bases, there was a span of 24 bases. The CDR3 bases are TGTGCCAGTAGTATAGGTCTCCAGGCAAGTCGGCTATTAGATCAGCCCCAGCATTTT. It specifies CASSIGLQASRLLDQPQHF.

The chain has TRBV5-4 and TRBJ1-5; no firm D call. The CDR3 runs to 14 residues. CDR1 and CDR2 (germline): SGHNT, YYREEE (reference sequence). V lost 3 bases and J 4 bases, leaving 11 bases between the germline ends. The CDR3 DNA reads as TGTGCCAGCAGCTATGACGGTGTAAATCAGCCCCAGCATTTT. As protein: CASSYDGVNQPQHF.

The chain employs TRBV7-2 and TRBJ1-1; 8 bases agree with TRBD1. With 7 bases clipped from V and 5 bases from J, the junction kept 6 bases outside the gene matches. Germline V gene lookup returns CDR1 SGHTA and CDR2 FQGNSA. CDR3 length equals 13 residues. In DNA form, the CDR3 reads TGTGCCAGCAACTGGGACAGGTCGACTGAAGCTTTCTTT. Residues: CASNWDRSTEAFF.

The rearrangement joins TRBV4-1 to TRBJ2-7; the D gene is possibly TRBD2 (6 bases). This CDR3 comprises 12 residues. The germline gives CDR1 MGHRA, CDR2 YSYEKL. V shed 10 bases and J shed 7 bases, with 17 bases lying between them. CDR3 residues: CAIGDSEREQYF. In DNA form, the CDR3 reads TGCGCCATCGGGGACTCCGAGAGGGAGCAGTACTTC.

This chain connects TRBV19 to TRBJ1-6; D is undetermined. Germline-derived CDR1 and CDR2 are LNHDA and SQIVND (reference sequence). CDR3 length: 16 residues. V was shortened by 5 bases and J by 0 bases, with 11 bases between the two germline ends. In nucleotides, the CDR3 is TGTGCCAGTAGTCGAGAACGGGGCTCCTATAATTCACCCCTCCACTTT. It is translated as CASSRERGSYNSPLHF.

V is TRBV19 and J is TRBJ1-4; TRBD1 is a possible D gene (6 bases). The V end was cut by 1 base, the J end by 7 bases, with 13 bases between. This CDR3 contains 15 residues. The germline gives CDR1 LNHDA, CDR2 SQIVND (reference sequence). The CDR3 DNA follows: TGTGCCAGTAGTATAGTATCCAGGGGAGCTGAAAAACTGTTTTTT. Amino acids: CASSIVSRGAEKLFF. Variable domain in full (rest from reference TRBV19 and TRBJ1-4): DGGITQSPKYLFRKEGQNVTLSCEQNLNHDAMYWYRQDPGQGLRLIYYSQIVNDFQKGDIAEGYSVSREKKESFPLTVTSAQKNPTAFYLCASSIVSRGAEKLFFGSGTQLSVL.

The chain has TRBV6-5 and TRBJ2-5, with unresolved D. The CDR3 is 11 residues long. Trimming took 6 bases from V and 0 from J, leaving 2 bases between them. Germline V gene sequence: CDR1 MNHEY, CDR2 SVGAGI. CDR3 nucleotides: TGTGCCAGCAGGGACCAAGAGACCCAGTACTTC. Translating gives CASRDQETQYF.

This clone came up a few times. The rearrangement links TRBV19 to TRBJ1-3; D is uncertain. The CDR3 extends over 13 amino acids. Germline-derived CDR1 and CDR2 are LNHDA and SQIVND (reference sequence). V was clipped by 8 bases and J by 4 bases, with 12 bases between them. This CDR3 reads CASGVGTGNTIYF. Here the CDR3 DNA reads TGTGCCAGTGGGGTCGGAACCGGAAACACCATATATTTT.

CDR3 in DNA: TGTGCCATCCAGGGGGACAAAAACAATGAGCAGTTCTTC. Encoded protein: CAIQGDKNNEQFF. The chain is built from TRBV10-3 and TRBJ2-1; 7 nucleotides line up with TRBD1. The CDR3 runs 13 residues. The V segment lost 8 bases and the J segment 5 bases; nucleotides outside the gene matches: 6. The V gene's germline CDR1 is ENHRY and CDR2 SYGVKD.

The chain is built from TRBV6-5 and TRBJ1-5, with D maybe TRBD1 (6 bases). V lost 6 bases, J lost 4 bases, and 16 bases lay in between. The germline V gene has CDR1 MNHEY and CDR2 SVGAGI. The CDR3 covers 15 residues. CDR3 sequence: CASSIRGGTNQPQHF. Written as DNA, the CDR3 is TGTGCCAGCAGCATCCGAGGGGGGACGAATCAGCCCCAGCATTTT.

The rearrangement joins TRBV6-5 to TRBJ2-3; TRBD2 aligns across 7 bases. The V segment lost 0 bases and the J segment 3 bases; nucleotides outside the gene matches: 6. From germline, CDR1 is MNHEY and CDR2 SVGAGI. The CDR3 sequence is 16 residues long. The CDR3 protein is CASSYSTGGPTDTQYF. The CDR3 nucleotides read TGTGCCAGCAGTTACTCAACGGGGGGTCCGACAGATACGCAGTATTTT.

The gene calls are TRBV5-1 and TRBJ2-7; D gene ambiguous. Looked up from germline, CDR1 is SGHRS and CDR2 is YFSETQ. The CDR3 spans 15 residues. V dropped 6 bases and J dropped 0 bases, with 16 bases sitting between them. The CDR3 region is CASTESTTSSYEQYF. For the CDR3, the DNA is TGCGCCAGCACCGAATCAACTACTTCCTCCTACGAGCAGTACTTC.

The gene calls are TRBV7-2 and TRBJ1-5, with D unresolved. Per germline, CDR1 SGHTA and CDR2 FQGNSA. The CDR3 spans 13 residues. The V and J ends lost 1 base and 6 bases respectively, with 7 bases between them. The CDR3 DNA reads as TGTGCCAGCAGCTTAGATGCAGGTCAGCCCCAGCATTTT. Amino acid sequence: CASSLDAGQPQHF.

The chain has TRBV24-1 and TRBJ1-2; D unresolved. Germline CDR1 and CDR2: KGHDR and SFDVKD. The V gene lost 0 bases and the J gene lost 5 bases, with 15 bases spanning the gap. CDR3 length: 16 residues. CDR3 in DNA: TGTGCCACCAGTGATTTGGATCCGACGGGCGGGTATGGCTACACCTTC. Translation gives CATSDLDPTGGYGYTF.

This rearrangement joins TRBV19 to TRBJ1-2; D not resolved. V lost 3 bases and J 5 bases, leaving 13 bases between the germline ends. The germline V gene encodes CDR1 LNHDA and CDR2 SQIVND (reference sequence). The CDR3 has 14 residues. CDR3 region: CASSIWEEEYGYTF. CDR3 DNA: TGTGCCAGTAGTATCTGGGAAGAGGAGTATGGCTACACCTTC.

The chain joins TRBV3-1 (or the pseudogene TRBV3-2) to TRBJ1-1; D is unresolved. CDR3 length: 16 residues. Trimming pared 3 bases from V and 0 bases from J, leaving 14 bases between. Germline V gene lookup returns CDR1 LGHDT and CDR2 YNNKEL (reference sequence). CDR3 residues: CASSQGNAPLNTEAFF. CDR3 coding DNA: TGTGCCAGCAGCCAGGGAAACGCCCCTCTGAACACTGAAGCTTTCTTT.

The V and J genes are TRBV5-6 and TRBJ1-2, with 7 nucleotides matching TRBD1. The V gene's germline CDR1 is SGHDT and CDR2 YYEEEE. There are 15 residues in the CDR3. The trim removed 4 bases at V and 1 base at J, leaving 7 bases unmatched. Written as DNA, the CDR3 is TGTGCCAGCAGCCGAGGACAGGTACTTAACTATGGCTACACCTTC. Its translation is CASSRGQVLNYGYTF.

The rearrangement uses TRBV5-1 and TRBJ2-1; 8 nucleotides agree with TRBD2. This CDR3 is 16 amino acids long. V lost 2 bases to trimming and J lost 5 bases; unmatched junction nucleotides: 9. Looked up from germline, CDR1 is SGHRS and CDR2 is YFSETQ. The CDR3 loop reads CASSLTAGVTDNEQFF. The CDR3 bases are TGCGCCAGCAGCTTAACAGCGGGGGTAACGGACAATGAGCAGTTCTTC.

CDR3 DNA: TGTGCCAGCAGTAATCACGACATGGTGAGCGGCTACACCTTC. Translating gives CASSNHDMVSGYTF. The chain carries TRBV6-5 and TRBJ1-2; D is ambiguous. The germline V gene has CDR1 MNHEY and CDR2 SVGAGI. Trimming took off 5 bases at V and 8 bases at J, with 18 bases between the two ends. This CDR3 has 14 amino acids.

The rearrangement links TRBV12-3 or TRBV12-4 to TRBJ2-1; D not certain. The CDR3 is 13 amino acids. V dropped 5 bases and J dropped 4 bases, with 9 bases sitting between them. CDR3 in DNA: TGTGCCAGCAGTCCCCTGGGATACAATGAGCAGTTCTTC. It specifies CASSPLGYNEQFF.

The rearrangement links TRBV7-2 to TRBJ2-1; 8 bases are a match to TRBD2. CDR1 SGHTA and CDR2 FQGNSA come from the germline V gene. The CDR3 runs 15 residues. The J segment lost 5 bases and the V segment lost 1 base, leaving 4 bases of the junction unmatched. The CDR3 region is CASSLVAGRNNEQFF. CDR3 DNA: TGTGCCAGCAGCTTAGTAGCGGGGCGGAACAATGAGCAGTTCTTC. Together with reference TRBV7-2 and TRBJ2-1, the CDR3 gives the full variable domain: GAGVSQSPSNKVTEKGKDVELRCDPISGHTALYWYRQSLGQGLEFLIYFQGNSAPDKSGLPSDRFSAERTGGSVSTLTIQRTQQEDSAVYLCASSLVAGRNNEQFFGPGTRLTVL.

V and J are TRBV6-6 and TRBJ1-2, with a tentative D call TRBD1 (5 bases). V was cut by 5 bases and J by 4 bases, with 11 bases left in between. Germline loops: CDR1 MNHNY, CDR2 SVGAGI (reference sequence). CDR3 length: 13 residues. The CDR3 DNA reads TGTGCCAGCAGTCAGGGAGGAGGCTATGGCTACACCTTC. Protein sequence: CASSQGGGYGYTF.

This clone was counted only a few times. This sequence joins TRBV18 and TRBJ1-1; no firm D call. With 1 base removed from V and 1 base from J, the gap between germline ends came to 4 bases. The CDR3 spans 13 residues. Germline values: CDR1 KGHSH, CDR2 LQKENI. In nucleotides, the CDR3 is TGTGCCAGCTCACCACAGGGGAACACTGAAGCTTTCTTT. It encodes CASSPQGNTEAFF.

This clone was picked up a small number of times. The chain carries TRBV25-1 and TRBJ2-5, with a tentative D call TRBD1 (6 bases). The CDR3 is made up of 13 amino acids. Germline V gives CDR1 MGHDK, CDR2 SYGVNS. Trimming took off 5 bases at V and 5 bases at J, with 12 bases between the two ends. The CDR3 DNA is TGTGCCAGCAGTCCGAACAGGGTTGAGACCCAGTACTTC. It yields the protein CASSPNRVETQYF.

The chain combines TRBV12-3 or TRBV12-4 with TRBJ1-1; no firm D call. V lost 3 bases and J lost 1, with 3 bases in between. This CDR3 is 12 amino acids long. For the CDR3, the DNA is TGTGCCAGCAGTTTGCAGAACACTGAAGCTTTCTTT. Translated, it gives CASSLQNTEAFF.

The chain is built from TRBV2 and TRBJ1-1, with D tentatively TRBD1 (6 bases). The germline V gene encodes CDR1 SNHLY and CDR2 FYNNEI. This CDR3 has 11 residues. Trimming shortened V by 6 bases and J by 8 bases, and 10 bases separated the two germline ends. The DNA of the CDR3 is TGTGCCAGCAGACTCCAGGGGGAAGCTTTCTTT. It is translated as CASRLQGEAFF.

In DNA form, the CDR3 reads TGTGCCAGCAGTGGGGGAAGGACCCTTCGAAGGGACTATGGCTACACCTTC. Encoded protein: CASSGGRTLRRDYGYTF. The chain links TRBV6-1 to TRBJ1-2; D gene ambiguous. V lost 4 bases to trimming and J lost 3 bases, with 21 bases between them. The CDR3 extends over 17 amino acids. Germline V CDR1 and CDR2: MNHNS, SASEGT.